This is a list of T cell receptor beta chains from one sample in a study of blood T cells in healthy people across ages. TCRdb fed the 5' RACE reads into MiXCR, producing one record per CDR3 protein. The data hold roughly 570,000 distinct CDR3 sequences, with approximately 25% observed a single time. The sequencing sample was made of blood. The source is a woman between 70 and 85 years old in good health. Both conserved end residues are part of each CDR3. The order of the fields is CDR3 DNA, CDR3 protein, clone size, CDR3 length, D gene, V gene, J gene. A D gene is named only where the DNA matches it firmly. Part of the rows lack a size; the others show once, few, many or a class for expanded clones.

CDR3nt: TGTGCCAGCAGCCAGATAGGCAATCAGCCCCAGCATTTT
CDR3aa: CASSQIGNQPQHF
abundance: NA
len: 13
d_gene: NA
v_gene: TRBV12-3/TRBV12-4
j_gene: TRBJ1-5

CDR3nt: TGTGCCAGCAGTTTGTCAGGGCTCACGACTAACTATGGCTACACCTTC
CDR3aa: CASSLSGLTTNYGYTF
abundance: NA
len: 16
d_gene: NA
v_gene: TRBV6-5
j_gene: TRBJ1-2

CDR3nt: TGCAGTGCTTTGGACCGGTTCCCAGCGCGGCAGTATTTT
CDR3aa: CSALDRFPARQYF
abundance: NA
len: 13
d_gene: NA
v_gene: TRBV20-1
j_gene: TRBJ2-3

CDR3nt: TGCAGTGCTAGAGATCAGTCTAGATCTAATACGCAGTATTTT
CDR3aa: CSARDQSRSNTQYF
abundance: few
len: 14
d_gene: NA
v_gene: TRBV20-1
j_gene: TRBJ2-3

CDR3nt: NA
CDR3aa: CASSLVGSGTNEKLSF
abundance: once
len: 16
d_gene: NA
v_gene: TRBV7-2
j_gene: TRBJ1-4

CDR3nt: TGTGCCAGCAGCGTAGTGTCAGGCACAGATACGCAGTATTTT
CDR3aa: CASSVVSGTDTQYF
abundance: NA
len: 14
d_gene: NA
v_gene: TRBV9
j_gene: TRBJ2-3

CDR3nt: TGTGCCAGCAGTTACTCCCAGCGGGGGGCCGCCGGCTACACCTTC
CDR3aa: CASSYSQRGAAGYTF
abundance: once
len: 15
d_gene: NA
v_gene: TRBV6-2/TRBV6-3
j_gene: TRBJ1-2

CDR3nt: TGTGCCAGCAGCTCTGATGGACAGATCAATTCACCCCTCCACTTT
CDR3aa: CASSSDGQINSPLHF
abundance: NA
len: 15
d_gene: NA
v_gene: TRBV11-3
j_gene: TRBJ1-6

CDR3nt: TGTGCCAGCAGCTTAGTCGCAGGGGGAAACTCTAACTATGGCTACACCTTC
CDR3aa: CASSLVAGGNSNYGYTF
abundance: NA
len: 17
d_gene: TRBD1
v_gene: TRBV7-2
j_gene: TRBJ1-2

CDR3nt: TGTGCCAGCAGTGACGGGACGACGGAAGAGACCAAGTACTTC
CDR3aa: CASSDGTTEETKYF
abundance: NA
len: 14
d_gene: NA
v_gene: TRBV2
j_gene: TRBJ2-5

CDR3nt: TGTGCCAGCAGCTACCGGGACCCCACCACAGATACGCAGTATTTT
CDR3aa: CASSYRDPTTDTQYF
abundance: few
len: 15
d_gene: NA
v_gene: TRBV5-6
j_gene: TRBJ2-3

CDR3nt: TGTGCCAGCAACCTCCGGGGCACGACTAACTATGGCTACACCTTC
CDR3aa: CASNLRGTTNYGYTF
abundance: NA
len: 15
d_gene: NA
v_gene: TRBV5-4
j_gene: TRBJ1-2

CDR3nt: TGCAGTGCTTACGACAGGGAAGAGGCCCAGTGCTTC
CDR3aa: CSAYDREEAQCF
abundance: once
len: 12
d_gene: TRBD1
v_gene: TRBV20-1
j_gene: TRBJ2-5

CDR3nt: TGCGCCAGCAGCCCCTTCAGGACTAGCGGGCCATACGAGCAGTACTTC
CDR3aa: CASSPFRTSGPYEQYF
abundance: NA
len: 16
d_gene: TRBD2
v_gene: TRBV5-1
j_gene: TRBJ2-7

CDR3nt: TGTGCCAGCGGTGATTCTGAGTTGGAGACCCAGTACTTC
CDR3aa: CASGDSELETQYF
abundance: NA
len: 13
d_gene: NA
v_gene: TRBV2
j_gene: TRBJ2-5

CDR3nt: TGCAGTGCTTTGGCACCAGGGGAAAGTGAAAAACTGTTTTTT
CDR3aa: CSALAPGESEKLFF
abundance: NA
len: 14
d_gene: NA
v_gene: TRBV20-1
j_gene: TRBJ1-4

CDR3nt: TGTGCCAGCAGTTACGGCGGGACACAGAATCAGCCCCAGCATTTT
CDR3aa: CASSYGGTQNQPQHF
abundance: NA
len: 15
d_gene: NA
v_gene: TRBV6-2/TRBV6-3
j_gene: TRBJ1-5

CDR3nt: TGTGCCAGCAGCTTAAATGTGGGGGGCCTGAACAATGAGCAGTTCTTC
CDR3aa: CASSLNVGGLNNEQFF
abundance: few
len: 16
d_gene: NA
v_gene: TRBV7-2
j_gene: TRBJ2-1

CDR3nt: TGTGCCAGCAGCGCGAGGGGGGCCGGCAATCAGCCCCAGCATTTT
CDR3aa: CASSARGAGNQPQHF
abundance: NA
len: 15
d_gene: NA
v_gene: TRBV7-2
j_gene: TRBJ1-5

CDR3nt: TGTGCCAGCAGCTTAGCGGGCTCCAAGGATCGGTTCTTC
CDR3aa: CASSLAGSKDRFF
abundance: few
len: 13
d_gene: NA
v_gene: TRBV7-2
j_gene: TRBJ2-1

CDR3nt: TGCGCCAGCAGCTCCACAGGGGCGGGGGGCTACACCTTC
CDR3aa: CASSSTGAGGYTF
abundance: many
len: 13
d_gene: TRBD1
v_gene: TRBV4-3
j_gene: TRBJ1-2

CDR3nt: TGCGCCAGCAGCTCCGGCGGGGGGGATTACAATGAGCAGTTCTTC
CDR3aa: CASSSGGGDYNEQFF
abundance: NA
len: 15
d_gene: TRBD2
v_gene: TRBV5-1
j_gene: TRBJ2-1

CDR3nt: TGTGCCAGCAGCGGAGGAGGGTCAGGATACTATGGCTACACCTTC
CDR3aa: CASSGGGSGYYGYTF
abundance: NA
len: 15
d_gene: NA
v_gene: TRBV7-2
j_gene: TRBJ1-2

CDR3nt: TGTGCCAGCACCGCAACCGCCCGAGGCTACACCTTC
CDR3aa: CASTATARGYTF
abundance: few
len: 12
d_gene: NA
v_gene: TRBV12-3/TRBV12-4
j_gene: TRBJ1-2

CDR3nt: TGTGCCAGCAGTCCAGACAGGGGTCGTGGAAACACCATATATTTT
CDR3aa: CASSPDRGRGNTIYF
abundance: few
len: 15
d_gene: TRBD1
v_gene: TRBV12-3/TRBV12-4
j_gene: TRBJ1-3

CDR3nt: TGTGCCAGCAGTCCCCGGAACACGGGGGAGCTGTTTTTT
CDR3aa: CASSPRNTGELFF
abundance: many
len: 13
d_gene: NA
v_gene: TRBV12-3/TRBV12-4
j_gene: TRBJ2-2

CDR3nt: TGCGCCAGCAGCTCCGTGACAGGGGGAGGTTACGAGCAGTACTTC
CDR3aa: CASSSVTGGGYEQYF
abundance: few
len: 15
d_gene: TRBD1
v_gene: TRBV5-1
j_gene: TRBJ2-7

CDR3nt: TGTGCCAGCAACCGACGGGGAGATACGCAGTATTTT
CDR3aa: CASNRRGDTQYF
abundance: many
len: 12
d_gene: NA
v_gene: TRBV11-1
j_gene: TRBJ2-3

CDR3nt: TGCAGTGCCCGTAGTAGGGGGGACCAAGAGACCCAGTACTTC
CDR3aa: CSARSRGDQETQYF
abundance: few
len: 14
d_gene: NA
v_gene: TRBV20-1
j_gene: TRBJ2-5

CDR3nt: TGCAGTGCTAGGCAATCTAGCGGGAGTAGGAATGAGCAGTTCTTC
CDR3aa: CSARQSSGSRNEQFF
abundance: NA
len: 15
d_gene: TRBD2
v_gene: TRBV20-1
j_gene: TRBJ2-1

CDR3nt: TGTGCCAGCAGTTTCAGGACAGGGCGGGGCTATGGCTACACCTTC
CDR3aa: CASSFRTGRGYGYTF
abundance: NA
len: 15
d_gene: TRBD1
v_gene: TRBV27
j_gene: TRBJ1-2

CDR3nt: TGCGCCAGCAGCCAATCAAGGAGAACAGATACGCAGTATTTT
CDR3aa: CASSQSRRTDTQYF
abundance: NA
len: 14
d_gene: NA
v_gene: TRBV4-3
j_gene: TRBJ2-3